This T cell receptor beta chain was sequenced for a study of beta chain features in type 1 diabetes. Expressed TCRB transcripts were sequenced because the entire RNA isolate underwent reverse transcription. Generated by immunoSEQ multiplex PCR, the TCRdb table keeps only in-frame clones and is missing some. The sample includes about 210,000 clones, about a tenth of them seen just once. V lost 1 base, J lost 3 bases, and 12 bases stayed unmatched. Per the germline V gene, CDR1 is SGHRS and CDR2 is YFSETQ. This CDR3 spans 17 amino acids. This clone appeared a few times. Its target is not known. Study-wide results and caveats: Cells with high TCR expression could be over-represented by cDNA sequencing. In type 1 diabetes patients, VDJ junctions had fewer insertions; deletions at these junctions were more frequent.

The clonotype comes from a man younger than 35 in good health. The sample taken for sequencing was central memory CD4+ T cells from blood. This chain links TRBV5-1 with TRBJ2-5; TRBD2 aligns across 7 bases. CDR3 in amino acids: CASSLYLRGRDEETQYF. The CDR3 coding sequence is TGCGCCAGCAGCTTGTACCTGCGCGGGAGAGATGAAGAGACCCAGTACTTC.